The TCR beta chain described here comes from a study of beta chain features in type 1 diabetes. Whole-study findings and limits: Shorter TCRB CDR3s, moderately but significantly so, marked every one of the four CD4+ subsets in Type 1 diabetes patients.

This clone appeared a few times. Its cognate antigen is unknown. This CDR3 comprises 15 residues. Per germline, CDR1 SGHNT and CDR2 YYREEE (reference sequence). The ends lost 1 base at V and 3 bases at J; junction bases unmatched: 4. Reverse transcription of all isolated RNA meant that expressed TCRB transcripts were sequenced. Only in-frame clones appear in the TCRdb table, and some are missing; sequencing was by immunoSEQ multiplex PCR. This sample has some 270,000 clones; around 9.9% occur once, and the top ten carry over 0.015%. V and J are TRBV5-4 and TRBJ2-3; 8 bases are a match to TRBD1. Sequences were obtained from naive CD4+ T cells from blood. The source of this sequence is a man aged 25-45 years with type 1 diabetes. In DNA, the CDR3 is TGTGCCAGCAGCTTGAGTGGACAGGGTACAGATACGCAGTATTTT. This sequence encodes CASSLSGQGTDTQYF. The whole variable domain, remainder taken from reference TRBV5-4 and TRBJ2-3, is ETGVTQSPTHLIKTRGQQVTLRCSSQSGHNTVSWYQQALGQGPQFIFQYYREEENGRGNFPPRFSGLQFPNYSSELNVNALELDDSALYLCASSLSGQGTDTQYFGPGTRLTVL.